This TCR beta chain is from a study of CD4 T cell repertoires in COVID-19. Assay used: immunoSEQ multiplex PCR; TCRdb lists only in-frame clones, some missing. The data contain 65,000 to 95,000 clones, around four fifths of them singletons. Looked up from germline, CDR1 is LNHDA and CDR2 is SQIVND (reference sequence). The CDR3 contains 14 residues. V shed 4 bases, J shed 4 bases, and the junction held 5 bases outside the gene matches. The J gene is TRBJ2-5, the V gene TRBV19, with 8 nucleotides matching TRBD1. The clonotype comes from a human donor who had COVID-19. The sample here was CD4+ T cells from peripheral blood, taken after recovery from COVID-19. CDR3 loop: CASSKRQGLETQYF. The CDR3 coding sequence is TGTGCCAGTAGTAAGAGACAGGGGTTAGAGACCCAGTACTTC.